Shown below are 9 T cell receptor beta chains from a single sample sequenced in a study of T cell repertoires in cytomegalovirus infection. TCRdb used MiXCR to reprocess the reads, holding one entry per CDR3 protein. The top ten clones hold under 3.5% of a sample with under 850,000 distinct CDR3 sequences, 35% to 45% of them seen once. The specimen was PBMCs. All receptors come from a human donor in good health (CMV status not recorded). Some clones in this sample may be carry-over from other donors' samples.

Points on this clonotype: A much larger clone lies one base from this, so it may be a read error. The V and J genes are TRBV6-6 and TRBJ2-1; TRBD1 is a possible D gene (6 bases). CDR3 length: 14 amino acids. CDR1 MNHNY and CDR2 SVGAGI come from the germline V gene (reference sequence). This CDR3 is CDSSLGPRGNEQFF. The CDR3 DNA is TGTGACAGCAGCTTGGGACCGAGGGGGAATGAGCAGTTCTTC.

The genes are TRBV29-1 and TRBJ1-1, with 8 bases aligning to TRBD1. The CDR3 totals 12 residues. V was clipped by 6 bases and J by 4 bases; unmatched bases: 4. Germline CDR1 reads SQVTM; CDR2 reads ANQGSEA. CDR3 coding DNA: TGCAGCGTATCTACAGGGGGCACTGAAGCTTTCTTT. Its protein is CSVSTGGTEAFF.

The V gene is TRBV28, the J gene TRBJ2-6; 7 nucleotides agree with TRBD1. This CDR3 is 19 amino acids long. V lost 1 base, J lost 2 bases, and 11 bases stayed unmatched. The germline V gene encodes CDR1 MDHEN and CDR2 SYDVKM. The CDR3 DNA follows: TGTGCCAGCAGTTTATTAGAGGGGGCCGCTCCTACTGGGGCCAACGTCCTGACTTTC. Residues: CASSLLEGAAPTGANVLTF.

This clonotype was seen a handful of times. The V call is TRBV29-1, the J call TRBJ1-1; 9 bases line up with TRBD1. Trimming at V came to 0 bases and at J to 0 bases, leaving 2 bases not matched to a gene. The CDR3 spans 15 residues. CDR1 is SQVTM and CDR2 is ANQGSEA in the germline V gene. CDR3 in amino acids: CSVEDRTGVNTEAFF. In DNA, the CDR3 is TGCAGCGTTGAAGATCGGACAGGGGTGAACACTGAAGCTTTCTTT.

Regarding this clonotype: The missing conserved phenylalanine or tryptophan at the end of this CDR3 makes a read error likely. The CDR3: CASSLEVNNEQFL. CDR3 nucleotides: TGTGCCAGCAGCTTAGAAGTTAACAATGAGCAGTTCTTA. The rearrangement links TRBV11-3 to TRBJ2-1; D is undetermined. Germline V gene data show CDR1 as SGHNT and CDR2 as YENEEA. The CDR3 consists of 13 residues. The germline V and J ends were trimmed by 0 bases and 5 bases, with 5 bases remaining between them.

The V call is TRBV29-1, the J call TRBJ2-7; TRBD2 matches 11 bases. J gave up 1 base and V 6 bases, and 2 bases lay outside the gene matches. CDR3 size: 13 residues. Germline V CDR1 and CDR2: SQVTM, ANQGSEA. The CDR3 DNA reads TGCAGCGTCGGGACTAGCGGATCCTACGAGCAGTACTTC. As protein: CSVGTSGSYEQYF.

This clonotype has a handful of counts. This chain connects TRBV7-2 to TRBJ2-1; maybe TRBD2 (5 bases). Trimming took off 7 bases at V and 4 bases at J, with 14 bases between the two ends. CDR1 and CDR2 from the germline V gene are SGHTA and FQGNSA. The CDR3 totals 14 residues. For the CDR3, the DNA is TGTGCCAGCATCGCGGGCACCCGATACAATGAGCAGTTCTTC. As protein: CASIAGTRYNEQFF.

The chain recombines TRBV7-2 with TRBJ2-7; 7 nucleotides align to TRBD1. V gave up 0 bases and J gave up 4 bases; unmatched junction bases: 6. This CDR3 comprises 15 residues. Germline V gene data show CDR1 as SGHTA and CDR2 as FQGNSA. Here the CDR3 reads CASSLAVQGIYEQYF. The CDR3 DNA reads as TGTGCCAGCAGCTTAGCGGTACAGGGGATTTACGAGCAGTACTTC.

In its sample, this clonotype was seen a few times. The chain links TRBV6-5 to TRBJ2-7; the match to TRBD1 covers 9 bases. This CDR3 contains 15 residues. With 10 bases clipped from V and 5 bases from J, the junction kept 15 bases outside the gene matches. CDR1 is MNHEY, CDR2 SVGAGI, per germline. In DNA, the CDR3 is TGTGCCACCCAACAGACGGGACAGGGTAACCACGAGCAGTACTTC. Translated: CATQQTGQGNHEQYF.